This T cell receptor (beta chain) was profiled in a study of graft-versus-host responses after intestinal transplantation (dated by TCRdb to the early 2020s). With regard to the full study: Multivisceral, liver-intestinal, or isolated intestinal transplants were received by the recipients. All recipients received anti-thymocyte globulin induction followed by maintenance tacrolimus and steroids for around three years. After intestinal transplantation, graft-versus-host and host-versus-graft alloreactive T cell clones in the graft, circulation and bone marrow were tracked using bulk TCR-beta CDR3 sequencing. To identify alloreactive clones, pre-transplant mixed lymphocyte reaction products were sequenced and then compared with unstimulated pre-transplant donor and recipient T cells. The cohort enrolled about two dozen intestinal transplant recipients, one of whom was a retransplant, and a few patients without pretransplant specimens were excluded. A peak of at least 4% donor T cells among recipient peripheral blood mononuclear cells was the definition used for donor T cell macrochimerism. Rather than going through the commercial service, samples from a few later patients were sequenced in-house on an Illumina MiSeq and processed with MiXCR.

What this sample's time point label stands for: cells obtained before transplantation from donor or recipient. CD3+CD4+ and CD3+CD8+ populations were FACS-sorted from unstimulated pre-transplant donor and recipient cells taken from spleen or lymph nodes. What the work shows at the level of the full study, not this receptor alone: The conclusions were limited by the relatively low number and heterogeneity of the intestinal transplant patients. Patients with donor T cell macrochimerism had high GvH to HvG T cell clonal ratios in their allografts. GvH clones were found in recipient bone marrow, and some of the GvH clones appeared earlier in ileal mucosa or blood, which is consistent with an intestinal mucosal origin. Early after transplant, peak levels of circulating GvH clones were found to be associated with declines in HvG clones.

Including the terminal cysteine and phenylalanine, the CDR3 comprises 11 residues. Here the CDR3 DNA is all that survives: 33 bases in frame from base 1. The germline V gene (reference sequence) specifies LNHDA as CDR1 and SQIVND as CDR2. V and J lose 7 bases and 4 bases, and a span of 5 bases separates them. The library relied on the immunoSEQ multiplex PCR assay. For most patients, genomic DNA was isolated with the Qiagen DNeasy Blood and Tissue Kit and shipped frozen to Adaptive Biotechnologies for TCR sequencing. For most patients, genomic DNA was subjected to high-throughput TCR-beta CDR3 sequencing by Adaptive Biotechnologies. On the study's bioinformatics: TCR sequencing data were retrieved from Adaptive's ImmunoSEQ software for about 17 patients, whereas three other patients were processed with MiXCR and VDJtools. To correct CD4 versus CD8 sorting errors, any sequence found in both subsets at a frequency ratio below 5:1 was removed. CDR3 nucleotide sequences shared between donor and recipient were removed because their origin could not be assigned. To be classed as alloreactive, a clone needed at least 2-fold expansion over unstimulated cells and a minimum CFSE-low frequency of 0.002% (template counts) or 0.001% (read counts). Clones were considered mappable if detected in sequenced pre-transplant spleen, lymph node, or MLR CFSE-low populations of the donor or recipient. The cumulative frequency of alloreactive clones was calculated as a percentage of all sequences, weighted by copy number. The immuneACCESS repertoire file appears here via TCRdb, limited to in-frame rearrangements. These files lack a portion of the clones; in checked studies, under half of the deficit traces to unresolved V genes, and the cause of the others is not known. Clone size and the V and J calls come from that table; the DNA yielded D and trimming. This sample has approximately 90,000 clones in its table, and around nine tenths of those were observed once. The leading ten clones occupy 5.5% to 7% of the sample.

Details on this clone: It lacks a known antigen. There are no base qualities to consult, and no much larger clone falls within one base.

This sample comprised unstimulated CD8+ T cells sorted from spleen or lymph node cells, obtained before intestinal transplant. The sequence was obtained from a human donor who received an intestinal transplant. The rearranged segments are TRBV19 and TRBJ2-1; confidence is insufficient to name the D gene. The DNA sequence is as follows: TGTGCCAGTACGTATTACAATGAGCAGTTCTTC. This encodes CASTYYNEQFF.